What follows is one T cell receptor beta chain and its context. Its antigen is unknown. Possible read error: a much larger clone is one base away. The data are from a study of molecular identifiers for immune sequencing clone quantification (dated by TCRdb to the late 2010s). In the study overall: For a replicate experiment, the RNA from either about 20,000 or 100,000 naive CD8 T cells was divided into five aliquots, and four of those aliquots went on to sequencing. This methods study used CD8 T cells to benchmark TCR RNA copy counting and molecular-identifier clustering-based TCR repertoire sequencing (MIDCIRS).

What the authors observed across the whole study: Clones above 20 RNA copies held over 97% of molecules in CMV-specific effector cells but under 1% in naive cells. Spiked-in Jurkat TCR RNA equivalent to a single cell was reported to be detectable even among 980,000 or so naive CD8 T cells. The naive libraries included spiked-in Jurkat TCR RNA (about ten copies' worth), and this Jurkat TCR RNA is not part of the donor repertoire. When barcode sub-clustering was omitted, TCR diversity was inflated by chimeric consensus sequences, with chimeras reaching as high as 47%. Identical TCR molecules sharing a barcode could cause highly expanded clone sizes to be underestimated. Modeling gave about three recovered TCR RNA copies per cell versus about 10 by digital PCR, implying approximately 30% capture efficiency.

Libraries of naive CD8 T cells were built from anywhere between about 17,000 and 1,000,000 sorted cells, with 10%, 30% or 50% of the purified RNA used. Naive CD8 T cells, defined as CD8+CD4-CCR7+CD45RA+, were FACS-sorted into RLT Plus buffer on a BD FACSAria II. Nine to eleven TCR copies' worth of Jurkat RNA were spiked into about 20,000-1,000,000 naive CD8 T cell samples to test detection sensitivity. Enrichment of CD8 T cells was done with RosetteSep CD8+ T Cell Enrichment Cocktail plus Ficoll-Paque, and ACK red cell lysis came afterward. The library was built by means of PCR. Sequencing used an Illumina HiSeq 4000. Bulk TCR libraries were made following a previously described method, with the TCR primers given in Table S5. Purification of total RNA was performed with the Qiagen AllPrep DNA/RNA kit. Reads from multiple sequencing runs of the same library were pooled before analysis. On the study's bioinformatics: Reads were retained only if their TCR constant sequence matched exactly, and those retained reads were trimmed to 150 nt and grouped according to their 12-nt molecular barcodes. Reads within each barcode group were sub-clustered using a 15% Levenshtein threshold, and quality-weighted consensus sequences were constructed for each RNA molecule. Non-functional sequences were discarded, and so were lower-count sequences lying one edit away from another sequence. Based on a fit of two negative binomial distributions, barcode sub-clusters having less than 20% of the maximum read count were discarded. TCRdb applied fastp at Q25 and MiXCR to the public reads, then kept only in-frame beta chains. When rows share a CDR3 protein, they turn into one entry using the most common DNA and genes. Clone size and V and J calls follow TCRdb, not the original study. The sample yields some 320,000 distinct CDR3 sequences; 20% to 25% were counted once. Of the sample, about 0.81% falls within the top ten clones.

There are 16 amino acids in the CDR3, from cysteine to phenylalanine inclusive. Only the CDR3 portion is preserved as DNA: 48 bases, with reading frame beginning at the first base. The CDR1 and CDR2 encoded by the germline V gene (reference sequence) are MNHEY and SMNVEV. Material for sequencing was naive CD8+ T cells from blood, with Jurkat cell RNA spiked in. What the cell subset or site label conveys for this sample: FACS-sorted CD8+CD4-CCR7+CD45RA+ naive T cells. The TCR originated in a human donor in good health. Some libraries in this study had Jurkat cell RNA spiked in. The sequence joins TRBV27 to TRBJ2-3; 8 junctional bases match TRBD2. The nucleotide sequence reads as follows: TGTGCCAGCAGTCCCCGAGCGGGAGTTGGCACAGATACGCTGTATTTT. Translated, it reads CASSPRAGVGTDTLYF.